Each of the 30 T cell receptor beta chains below was sequenced from the same sample in a study of response to subunit inactivated influenza vaccine. TCRdb independently ran MiXCR on the RT-PCR reads; one entry per CDR3 protein. The sample shows approximately 700,000 distinct CDR3 sequences, approximately 15% of them seen only once. The sequences come from PBMCs from blood, collected around two weeks before vaccination. The receptor source for this set is a man aged 50-59 years who received an inactivated influenza vaccine.

This clonotype was detected a few times. The chain links TRBV10-3 to TRBJ1-1; 9 bases fit TRBD1. Germline V CDR1 and CDR2: ENHRY, SYGVKD. Trimming removed 10 bases from V and 8 bases from J; junction bases left unmatched: 8. The CDR3 spans 12 residues. Here the CDR3 DNA reads TGTGCCACCACCCGGGACAGGGAAGAAGCTTTCTTT. Protein product: CATTRDREEAFF.

This clonotype was seen a few times. The chain links TRBV29-1 to TRBJ2-3; D gene unclear. V was shortened by 0 bases and J by 8 bases, with 9 bases between the two germline ends. From germline, CDR1 is SQVTM and CDR2 ANQGSEA. This CDR3 is 12 amino acids long. The DNA of the CDR3 is TGCAGCGTTGAAGACCCCCCCCGTACGCAGTATTTT. Amino acids: CSVEDPPRTQYF.

The chain joins TRBV7-9 to TRBJ1-2; 7 bases line up with TRBD1. Germline CDR1 reads SEHNR; CDR2 reads FQNEAQ (reference sequence). The CDR3 covers 14 residues. With 2 bases clipped from V and 5 bases from J, the junction kept 5 bases outside the gene matches. CDR3 sequence (DNA): TGTGCCAGCAGCTTATCGGGACAGCCTTATGGCTACACCTTC. Protein: CASSLSGQPYGYTF.

This clonotype was observed many times. The genes are TRBV14 and TRBJ2-5; weak D call: TRBD2 (5 bases). The germline gives CDR1 SGHDN, CDR2 FVKESK. The CDR3 spans 13 residues. The V end lost 2 bases, the J end lost 7 bases, and 11 bases lay between the germline ends. The CDR3 loop is CASSQIGRGTQYF. The CDR3, as DNA: TGTGCCAGCAGCCAAATTGGACGGGGGACCCAGTACTTC.

The chain links TRBV10-3 to TRBJ2-7; D is uncertain. The V gene lost 4 bases and the J gene lost 3 bases, with 7 bases spanning the gap. Germline V gene sequence: CDR1 ENHRY, CDR2 SYGVKD. The CDR3 covers 12 residues. The CDR3 DNA is TGTGCCATCAGTGGACAACGCTACGAGCAGTACTTC. Its protein is CAISGQRYEQYF.

This sequence joins TRBV7-2 and TRBJ2-3; TRBD2 matches at 8 bases. The CDR3 has 15 residues. After removal of 3 bases from V and 4 bases from J, the junction contained 6 bases not matched to a gene. Germline CDR1 is SGHTA and CDR2 is FQGNSA. The CDR3 sequence is CASSFGGGQADTQYF. The CDR3 coding sequence is TGTGCCAGCAGCTTCGGGGGGGGGCAGGCAGATACGCAGTATTTT.

This clonotype was counted many times. The CDR3 region has the DNA TGCAGTGCAACGCCCGGTAGCACAGATACGCAGTATTTT. This codes for CSATPGSTDTQYF. This chain uses TRBV20-1 with TRBJ2-3; D unresolved. The CDR3 sequence is 13 residues long. The germline CDR1 and CDR2 sequences are DFQATT and SNEGSKA (reference sequence). V lost 6 bases and J lost 0, with 10 bases in between.

This clonotype has more than one count but fewer than ten. The chain carries TRBV2 and TRBJ2-7, with 7 bases fitting TRBD2. Germline V lookup: CDR1 SNHLY, CDR2 FYNNEI. There are 12 residues in the CDR3. J gave up 7 bases and V 2 bases, and 2 bases lay outside the gene matches. CDR3 loop: CASSEWGGEQYF. The DNA for the CDR3 is TGTGCCAGCAGTGAATGGGGGGGGGAGCAGTACTTC. The variable domain in full, with the rest retrieved from reference TRBV2 and TRBJ2-7, is EPEVTQTPSHQVTQMGQEVILRCVPISNHLYFYWYRQILGQKVEFLVSFYNNEISEKSEIFDDQFSVERPDGSNFTLKIRSTKLEDSAMYFCASSEWGGEQYFGPGTRLTVT.

This clonotype was observed a few times. The gene calls are TRBV28 and TRBJ2-1, with TRBD2 as a possible D gene (6 bases). The CDR3 totals 16 residues. The germline CDR1 and CDR2 sequences are MDHEN and SYDVKM. V lost 6 bases and J lost 0, with 15 bases in between. The CDR3: CASREGYPSSYNEQFF. DNA of the CDR3: TGTGCCAGCAGGGAGGGGTACCCGAGCTCCTACAATGAGCAGTTCTTC.

This clonotype has more than one count but fewer than ten. The chain carries TRBV11-2 and TRBJ1-1, with 8 bases that match TRBD1. This CDR3 is 15 amino acids long. The germline V gene has CDR1 SGHAT and CDR2 FQNNGV. V dropped 6 bases and J dropped 4; count of bases not matched to a gene: 10. The CDR3 DNA reads TGTGCCAGCAGTCAAGGGAACAGGGGGGGCACTGAAGCTTTCTTT. Its protein is CASSQGNRGGTEAFF.

Ten or more counts support this clonotype. This chain uses TRBV5-1 with TRBJ1-6; D gene unclear. The germline V gene encodes CDR1 SGHRS and CDR2 YFSETQ. This CDR3 is built from 13 residues. V was trimmed by 0 bases and J by 6 bases, leaving 4 bases between them. The CDR3 DNA reads TGCGCCAGCAGCTTGGACGGTAATTCACCCCTCCACTTT. Translation gives CASSLDGNSPLHF.

This clonotype was detected many times. One end of the junction varies from germline; a read error may be responsible. J is TRBJ2-7 and V is TRBV5-1; the match to TRBD1 covers 11 bases. The length of the CDR3 is 15 residues. Germline loops: CDR1 SGHRS, CDR2 YFSETQ. CDR3 loop: CASSLAGQGAYEQYF. For the CDR3, the DNA is TGTGCCAGCAGCTTAGCGGGACAGGGGGCCTACGAGCAGTACTTC.

The rearrangement joins TRBV7-8 to TRBJ2-1; the D gene is possibly TRBD2 (5 bases). From germline, CDR1 is SGHVS and CDR2 FQNEAQ. V dropped 8 bases and J dropped 0 bases, with 20 bases sitting between them. The CDR3 totals 17 residues. The CDR3 is CASLKNRASSSYNEQFF. CDR3 DNA: TGTGCCAGCCTTAAGAATCGGGCTAGCTCCTCCTACAATGAGCAGTTCTTC. Variable domain in full (rest from reference TRBV7-8 and TRBJ2-1): GAGVSQSPRYKVAKRGQDVALRCDPISGHVSLFWYQQALGQGPEFLTYFQNEAQLDKSGLPSDRFFAERPEGSVSTLKIQRTQQEDSAVYLCASLKNRASSSYNEQFFGPGTRLTVL.

The rearrangement uses TRBV25-1 and TRBJ2-5; 7 nucleotides match TRBD1. The CDR3 covers 16 residues. Germline V gene data show CDR1 as MGHDK and CDR2 as SYGVNS. The junction had 6 bases not matched to a gene; V was cut back by 1 base and J by 1 base. CDR3 region: CASSEFRGRPQETQYF. The CDR3 DNA sequence: TGTGCCAGCAGTGAATTTAGGGGGCGACCCCAAGAGACCCAGTACTTC. The full variable domain, in which reference TRBV25-1 and TRBJ2-5 provide the parts outside the CDR3, is EADIYQTPRYLVIGTGKKITLECSQTMGHDKMYWYQQDPGMELHLIHYSYGVNSTEKGDLSSESTVSRIRTEHFPLTLESARPSHTSQYLCASSEFRGRPQETQYFGPGTRLLVL.

There are a few counts of this clonotype. The rearrangement links TRBV14 to TRBJ2-3; possible D gene TRBD2, 5 bases. The CDR3 sequence is 13 residues long. Trimming shortened V by 3 bases and J by 10 bases, and 14 bases separated the two germline ends. Germline assignment: CDR1 SGHDN and CDR2 FVKESK. The CDR3 region is CASSHLTNNAQYF. The CDR3 DNA reads as TGTGCCAGCAGCCATCTGACTAACAATGCGCAGTATTTT.

This clonotype was found many times. The chain links TRBV7-2 to TRBJ2-1; 12 bases line up with TRBD2. V gave up 1 base and J gave up 9 bases; unmatched junction bases: 4. Per the germline V gene, CDR1 is SGHTA and CDR2 is FQGNSA. The CDR3 contains 15 residues. The CDR3 sequence: CASSLVLAGGGEQFF. The CDR3 nucleotides are TGTGCCAGCAGCTTAGTTCTAGCGGGGGGGGGTGAGCAGTTCTTC.

The rearrangement joins TRBV15 to TRBJ2-1; 7 bases map to TRBD2. Germline CDR1 is LNHNV and CDR2 is YYDKDF (reference sequence). V lost 5 bases, J lost 2 bases, and 6 bases stayed unmatched. The CDR3 totals 15 residues. CDR3 coding DNA: TGTGCCACCAGCGGTAAAGCGGGAACCTACAATGAGCAGTTCTTC. This translates into CATSGKAGTYNEQFF.

This clonotype has ten or more counts. The genes are TRBV28 and TRBJ1-5, with D unclear. Germline CDR1 reads MDHEN; CDR2 reads SYDVKM. The V and J ends lost 5 bases and 6 bases respectively, with 11 bases between them. The CDR3 totals 13 residues. The CDR3 sequence is CASSRTQLQPQHF. The DNA of the CDR3 is TGTGCCAGCAGTAGAACACAGCTTCAGCCCCAGCATTTT.

This clonotype was detected many times. The chain uses TRBV27 and TRBJ2-2; D is unresolved. There are 14 residues in the CDR3. Germline V gene data show CDR1 as MNHEY and CDR2 as SMNVEV (reference sequence). Trimming cost V 3 bases and J 2 bases, with 7 bases left between them. CDR3: CASSFFTNTGELFF. Written as DNA, the CDR3 is TGTGCCAGCAGTTTTTTCACTAACACCGGGGAGCTGTTTTTT.

V and J are TRBV20-1 and TRBJ2-7; D is possibly TRBD1 or TRBD2 (5 bases each). Germline values: CDR1 DFQATT, CDR2 SNEGSKA (reference sequence). The CDR3 consists of 16 residues. V was trimmed by 3 bases and J by 3 bases, leaving 21 bases between them. Here the CDR3 reads CSASGTSGPSYYEQYF. DNA for the CDR3: TGCAGTGCTAGCGGGACCAGTGGGCCGAGTTACTACGAGCAGTACTTC.

The chain couples TRBV15 to TRBJ2-7, with TRBD1 matching 9 bases. Germline CDR1 reads LNHNV; CDR2 reads YYDKDF (reference sequence). V lost 6 bases to trimming and J lost 7 bases; unmatched junction nucleotides: 7. The CDR3 has 13 amino acids. Here the CDR3 reads CATSNGQGREQYF. The CDR3 bases are TGTGCCACCAGTAACGGACAGGGGAGGGAGCAGTACTTC.

This clonotype came up many times. The V call is TRBV6-2 or TRBV6-3, the J call TRBJ2-5; D is possibly TRBD1 or TRBD2 (6 bases each). Trimming removed 2 bases at V and 2 bases at J, with 12 bases between. Germline loops: CDR1 MNHEY, CDR2 SVGEGT. The CDR3 totals 15 residues. CDR3 sequence: CASSYPRRGQETQYF. The CDR3 bases are TGTGCCAGCAGTTACCCGAGGAGGGGGCAAGAGACCCAGTACTTC.

The chain carries TRBV19 and TRBJ2-1; the match to TRBD2 covers 8 bases. Looked up from germline, CDR1 is LNHDA and CDR2 is SQIVND (reference sequence). This CDR3 spans 13 amino acids. V shed 3 bases, J shed 9 bases, and the junction held 4 bases outside the gene matches. The CDR3 loop reads CASSIGLASEQFF. CDR3 nucleotide sequence: TGTGCCAGTAGTATCGGACTAGCTTCTGAGCAGTTCTTC.

This chain links TRBV24-1 with TRBJ1-5; D not certain. The germline V gene encodes CDR1 KGHDR and CDR2 SFDVKD. The CDR3 totals 14 residues. V was trimmed by 9 bases and J by 3 bases, leaving 14 bases between them. DNA for the CDR3: TGTGCCACCCCGAGAAGGCAGCCCAATCAGCCCCAGCATTTT. Translated, it gives CATPRRQPNQPQHF.

This clonotype was detected a few times. The rearrangement joins TRBV28 to TRBJ1-2; possible D gene TRBD1, 5 bases. Trimming took 5 bases from V and 8 from J, leaving 18 bases between them. Looked up from germline, CDR1 is MDHEN and CDR2 is SYDVKM. This CDR3 spans 14 amino acids. The CDR3 nucleotides are TGTGCCAGCAGTCCCAGACAGTTCACCGGCGGCTACACCTTC. Translation: CASSPRQFTGGYTF.

This clonotype came up many times. The chain is built from TRBV4-2 and TRBJ1-4, with 9 bases matching TRBD1. V dropped 0 bases and J dropped 7; count of bases not matched to a gene: 6. The CDR3 loop spans 16 amino acids. Germline CDR1 is LGHNA and CDR2 is YNFKEQ. CDR3 amino acids: CASSQDGGQGPEKLFF. In DNA form, the CDR3 reads TGTGCCAGCAGCCAAGATGGGGGACAGGGCCCTGAAAAACTGTTTTTT.

In this sample, this clonotype turned up a few times. V and J are TRBV3-1 and TRBJ1-6; tentative D call: TRBD1 (6 bases). The V end lost 0 bases, the J end lost 9 bases, and 12 bases lay between the germline ends. The CDR3 loop spans 15 amino acids. The germline gives CDR1 LGHDT, CDR2 YNNKEL (reference sequence). The CDR3 is CASSQDPRGRSPLHF. The CDR3 coding sequence is TGTGCCAGCAGCCAAGATCCCAGGGGACGTTCACCCCTCCACTTT.

This clonotype was seen a few times. The V and J genes are TRBV7-8 and TRBJ2-1; possibly TRBD1 for D (6 bases). Germline V gives CDR1 SGHVS, CDR2 FQNEAQ. V was shortened by 7 bases and J by 3 bases, with 19 bases between the two germline ends. CDR3 length: 16 amino acids. CDR3 coding DNA: TGTGCCAGCACCTCAGCCCCCAGGGGTGGCTACAATGAGCAGTTCTTC. It specifies CASTSAPRGGYNEQFF. Supplemented by reference TRBV7-8 and TRBJ2-1, the full variable domain reads GAGVSQSPRYKVAKRGQDVALRCDPISGHVSLFWYQQALGQGPEFLTYFQNEAQLDKSGLPSDRFFAERPEGSVSTLKIQRTQQEDSAVYLCASTSAPRGGYNEQFFGPGTRLTVL.

The chain has TRBV6-2 or TRBV6-3 and TRBJ2-5, with 12 bases fitting TRBD1. Trimming cost V 2 bases and J 5 bases; bases outside gene matches: 9. The CDR3 loop spans 17 amino acids. Germline V gives CDR1 MNHEY, CDR2 SVGEGT. The CDR3 is CASSYGGQGAPGETQYF. The DNA of the CDR3 is TGTGCCAGCAGTTACGGGGGACAGGGGGCGCCCGGGGAGACCCAGTACTTC.

The chain combines TRBV24-1 with TRBJ2-7; D possibly corresponds to TRBD2 (6 bases). Deletions cut 0 bases from V and 4 bases from J, with 12 bases between. Germline CDR1 is KGHDR and CDR2 is SFDVKD. The CDR3 consists of 15 residues. CDR3 region: CATSDLSGGRYEQYF. In nucleotides, the CDR3 is TGTGCCACCAGTGATTTGTCAGGAGGGCGGTACGAGCAGTACTTC.